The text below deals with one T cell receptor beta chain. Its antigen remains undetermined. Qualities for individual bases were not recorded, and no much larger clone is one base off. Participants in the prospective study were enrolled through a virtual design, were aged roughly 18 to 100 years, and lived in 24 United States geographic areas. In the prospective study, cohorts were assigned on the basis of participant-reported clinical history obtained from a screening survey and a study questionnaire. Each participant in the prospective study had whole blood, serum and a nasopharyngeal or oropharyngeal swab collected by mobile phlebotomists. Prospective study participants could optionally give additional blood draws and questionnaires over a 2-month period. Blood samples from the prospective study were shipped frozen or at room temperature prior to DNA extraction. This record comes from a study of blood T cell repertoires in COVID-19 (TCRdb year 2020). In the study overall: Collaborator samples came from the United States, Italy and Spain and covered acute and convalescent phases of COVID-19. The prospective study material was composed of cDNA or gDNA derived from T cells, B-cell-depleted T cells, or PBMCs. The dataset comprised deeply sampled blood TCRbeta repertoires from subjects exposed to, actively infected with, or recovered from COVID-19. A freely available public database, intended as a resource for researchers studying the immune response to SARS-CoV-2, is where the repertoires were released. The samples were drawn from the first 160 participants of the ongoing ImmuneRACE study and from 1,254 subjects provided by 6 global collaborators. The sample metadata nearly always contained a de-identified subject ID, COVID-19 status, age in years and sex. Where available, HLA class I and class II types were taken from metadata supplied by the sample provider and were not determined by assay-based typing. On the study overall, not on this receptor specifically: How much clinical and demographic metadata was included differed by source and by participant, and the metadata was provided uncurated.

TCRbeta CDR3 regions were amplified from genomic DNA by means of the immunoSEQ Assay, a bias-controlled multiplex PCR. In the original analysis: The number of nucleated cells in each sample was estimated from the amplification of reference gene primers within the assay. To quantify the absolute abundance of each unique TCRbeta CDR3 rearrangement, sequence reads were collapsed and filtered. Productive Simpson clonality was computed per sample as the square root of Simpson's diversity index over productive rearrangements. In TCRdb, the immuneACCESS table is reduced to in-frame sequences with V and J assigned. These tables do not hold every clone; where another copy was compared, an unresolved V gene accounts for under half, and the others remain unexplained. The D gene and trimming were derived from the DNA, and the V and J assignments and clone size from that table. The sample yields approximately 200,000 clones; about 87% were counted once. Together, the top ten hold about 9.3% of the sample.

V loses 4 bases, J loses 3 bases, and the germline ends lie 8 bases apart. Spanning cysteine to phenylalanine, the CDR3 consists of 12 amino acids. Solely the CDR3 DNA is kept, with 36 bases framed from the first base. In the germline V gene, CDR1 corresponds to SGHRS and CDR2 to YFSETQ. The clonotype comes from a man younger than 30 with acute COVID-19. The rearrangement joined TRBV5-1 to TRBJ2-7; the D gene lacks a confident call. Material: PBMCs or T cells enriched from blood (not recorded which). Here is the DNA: TGCGCCAGCAGCGACACGAGCTACGAGCAGTACTTC. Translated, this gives CASSDTSYEQYF.